These T cell receptor beta chains were read from a single sample in a study of OX40 agonist ivuxolimab in advanced cancers. The method was immunoSEQ multiplex PCR; TCRdb's version includes in-frame clones alone and lacks a portion of them. This sample has 75,000 to 95,000 clones; 85% occur once, and the top ten carry 3.1%. The sample consisted of CD4+ or CD8+ T cells sorted from blood, taken in a trial of the OX40 agonist ivuxolimab. The source of these receptors is an adult with an advanced solid tumor such as melanoma, head and neck, liver or kidney cancer. The CDR3 runs from the conserved cysteine through the conserved F or W. The D gene is left open where the match is weak. Clone size appears in some rows only: once, few, many, or a class for an expanded clone.

cdr3_nt cdr3_aa d_call j_call clone_size v_call
TGTGCCAGCAGTTTAACCTCGACGGGGAGGGGTACTGAAGCTTTCTTT CASSLTSTGRGTEAFF . TRBJ1-1 . TRBV7-2
TGCGCCAGCAGCCCGCCCGGGAGAAACTATGGCTACACCTTC CASSPPGRNYGYTF . TRBJ1-2 . TRBV4-3
TGCGCCAGCAGCTTCCCCCGGGACAGAAATGACGAGCAGTACTTC CASSFPRDRNDEQYF TRBD1 TRBJ2-7 . TRBV5-1
TGCGCCAGCATGGACTATGCAACTAATGAAAAACTGTTTTTT CASMDYATNEKLFF . TRBJ1-4 . TRBV10-2
TGCGCCAGCAGCTTGCAGGGCTATAATTCACCCCTCCACTTT CASSLQGYNSPLHF . TRBJ1-6 . TRBV5-1
TGTGCCAGCAGCTTAGAGGCGTCGAACACCGGGGAGCTGTTTTTT CASSLEASNTGELFF . TRBJ2-2 . TRBV7-2
TGCGCCAGCAGCTTGGGAGGGTTCCTGAACACTGAAGCTTTCTTT CASSLGGFLNTEAFF . TRBJ1-1 . TRBV5-1
TGTGCCACCAGCAGAGATAAGGGTTCTAATGAAAAACTGTTTTTT CATSRDKGSNEKLFF . TRBJ1-4 . TRBV15
TGTGCCAGTAGCCCGACAGGGTTGACCGGGGAGCTGTTTTTT CASSPTGLTGELFF TRBD1 TRBJ2-2 . TRBV19
TGCAGTGCACTATGGGACACCATATATTTT CSALWDTIYF . TRBJ1-3 . TRBV20-1
TGTGCCAGCAGCTTGGCGGGGCCAACTAATGAAAAACTGTTTTTT CASSLAGPTNEKLFF . TRBJ1-4 . TRBV7-9
TGTGCTAGTAGTCGGGATGTGCTTTACAATGAGCAGTTCTTC CASSRDVLYNEQFF . TRBJ2-1 few TRBV12-5
TGTGCCAGCAGCCGACAGAGCGGGGGCAGCTCCTACGAGCAGTACTTC CASSRQSGGSSYEQYF TRBD2 TRBJ2-7 . TRBV11-2
TGTGCCAGTAGTCTCTCAGCGGGACGGCCGCTCTCTGGAAACACCATATATTTT CASSLSAGRPLSGNTIYF . TRBJ1-3 . TRBV19
TGCAGCGTTGAAACGGGCAGATTACTGTTTTTT CSVETGRLLFF . TRBJ1-4 . TRBV29-1
TGTGCCAGCAGCTTAGTGCGAAGTAGTACAGCCAACTATGGCTACACCTTC CASSLVRSSTANYGYTF . TRBJ1-2 . TRBV7-2
TGTGCCAGCAGATCCGACAGGGGTTACACTGAAGCTTTCTTT CASRSDRGYTEAFF TRBD1 TRBJ1-1 . TRBV27
TGTGCCAGCAGCTTAGTTTCGGGCACAGATACGCAGTATTTT CASSLVSGTDTQYF . TRBJ2-3 few TRBV7-6
TGCGCCAGCAGCTTGGGTGGGGAGAACACCATATATTTT CASSLGGENTIYF . TRBJ1-3 . TRBV5-1
TGTGCCAGCGGGGACTACGAGCAGTACTTC CASGDYEQYF . TRBJ2-7 . TRBV7-2
TGTGCCAGCAGGCGGGACAGTCTGAATGAAAAACTGTTTTTT CASRRDSLNEKLFF TRBD1 TRBJ1-4 . TRBV7-8
TGTGCCAGCAGCTCGCAGACAGGTAAGACAGAGCAGTTCTTC CASSSQTGKTEQFF . TRBJ2-1 . TRBV11-3
TGTGCCAGCAGTCTCCAGGGGTATGGCTACACCTTC CASSLQGYGYTF . TRBJ1-2 . TRBV6-5
TGCGCCAGCAGCCAGGGGGCGGCAGGGCATGGTGTGACCCAGTACTTC CASSQGAAGHGVTQYF . TRBJ2-5 few TRBV4-3
TGCGCCAGCAGCCCCCTAGCGGGAGCTCGAAATGAGCAGTTCTTC CASSPLAGARNEQFF TRBD2 TRBJ2-1 . TRBV5-1
TGTGCCAGCAGCCGTGGGTTGACCGGAGAGTACTTC CASSRGLTGEYF . TRBJ2-5 . TRBV5-6
TGTGCCAGCAGGTACCGGGACATGCCGGAGACCCAGTACTTC CASRYRDMPETQYF . TRBJ2-5 . TRBV11-3
TGTGCCAGCAGACAGGGATTTCTTAGCAATCAGCCCCAGCATTTT CASRQGFLSNQPQHF . TRBJ1-5 few TRBV28
TGTGCCAGCTCACCCCGGACTGAAGCCTACGAGCAGTACTTC CASSPRTEAYEQYF . TRBJ2-7 . TRBV18